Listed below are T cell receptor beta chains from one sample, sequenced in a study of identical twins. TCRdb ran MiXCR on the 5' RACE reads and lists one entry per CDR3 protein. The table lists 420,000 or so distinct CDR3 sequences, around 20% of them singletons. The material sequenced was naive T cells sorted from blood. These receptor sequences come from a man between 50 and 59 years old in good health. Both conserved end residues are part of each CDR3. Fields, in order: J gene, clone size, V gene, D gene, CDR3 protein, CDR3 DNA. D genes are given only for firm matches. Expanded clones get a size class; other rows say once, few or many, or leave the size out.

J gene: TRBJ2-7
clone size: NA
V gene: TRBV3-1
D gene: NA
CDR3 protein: CASSHPGGKYSYEQYF
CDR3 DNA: TGTGCCAGCAGCCATCCGGGCGGGAAATACTCCTACGAGCAGTACTTC

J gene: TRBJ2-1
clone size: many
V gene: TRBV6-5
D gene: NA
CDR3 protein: CASRGTEQFF
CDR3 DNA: TGTGCCAGCAGGGGAACTGAGCAGTTCTTC

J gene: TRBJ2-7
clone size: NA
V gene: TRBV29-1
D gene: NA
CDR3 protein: CSVGGIGQGSYEQYF
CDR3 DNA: TGCAGCGTTGGGGGGATAGGGCAGGGCTCCTACGAGCAGTACTTC

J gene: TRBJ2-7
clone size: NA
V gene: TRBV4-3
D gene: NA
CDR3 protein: CASSQDPPGSRGSYEQYF
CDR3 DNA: TGCGCCAGCAGCCAAGATCCCCCCGGGAGTCGAGGAAGTTACGAGCAGTACTTC

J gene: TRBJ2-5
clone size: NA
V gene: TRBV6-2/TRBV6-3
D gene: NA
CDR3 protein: CASTPPVQETQYF
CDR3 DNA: TGTGCCAGCACCCCTCCGGTCCAAGAGACCCAGTACTTC

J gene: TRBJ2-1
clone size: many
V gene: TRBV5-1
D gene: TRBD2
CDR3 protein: CASSLFPGGRNEQFF
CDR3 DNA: TGCGCCAGCAGCTTGTTCCCGGGGGGGAGGAATGAGCAGTTCTTC

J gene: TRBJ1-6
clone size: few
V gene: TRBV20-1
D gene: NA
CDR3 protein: CSARVRTSDRSPLHF
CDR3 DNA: TGCAGTGCCAGAGTAAGAACATCGGATCGTTCACCCCTCCACTTT

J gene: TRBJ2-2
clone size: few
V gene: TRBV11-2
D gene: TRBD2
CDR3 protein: CASSPPGLAGGPSTGELFF
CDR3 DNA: TGTGCCAGCAGCCCACCGGGACTAGCGGGGGGGCCGAGTACCGGGGAGCTGTTTTTT

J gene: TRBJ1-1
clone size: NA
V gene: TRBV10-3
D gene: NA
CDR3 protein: CAISESRQGTEAFF
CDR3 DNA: TGTGCCATCAGTGAGTCGCGGCAGGGGACTGAAGCTTTCTTT

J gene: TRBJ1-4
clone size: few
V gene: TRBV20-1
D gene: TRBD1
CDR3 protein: CSAIKGAGNEKLFF
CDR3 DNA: TGCAGTGCAATTAAGGGGGCGGGTAATGAAAAACTGTTTTTT

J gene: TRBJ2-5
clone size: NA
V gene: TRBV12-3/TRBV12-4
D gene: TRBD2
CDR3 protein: CASSLSGANLQETQYF
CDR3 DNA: TGTGCCAGCAGCCTTAGCGGGGCGAACCTCCAAGAGACCCAGTACTTC

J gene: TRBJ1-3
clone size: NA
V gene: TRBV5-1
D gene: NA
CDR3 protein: CASSLDRRYGNTIYF
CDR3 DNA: TGCGCCAGCAGCTTGGACAGGCGTTACGGAAACACCATATATTTT

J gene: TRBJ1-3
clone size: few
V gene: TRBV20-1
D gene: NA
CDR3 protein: CSAALGNTIYF
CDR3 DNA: TGCAGTGCTGCCCTCGGAAACACCATATATTTT

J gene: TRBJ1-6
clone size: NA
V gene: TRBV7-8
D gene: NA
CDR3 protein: CASSLDDSLTYNSPLHF
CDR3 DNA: TGTGCCAGCAGCTTAGATGACAGCTTAACCTATAATTCACCCCTCCACTTT

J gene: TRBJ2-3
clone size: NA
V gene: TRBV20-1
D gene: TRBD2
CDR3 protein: CSVPQPGGYRDTQYF
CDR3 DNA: TGCAGTGTCCCCCAGCCGGGGGGGTATAGAGATACGCAGTATTTT

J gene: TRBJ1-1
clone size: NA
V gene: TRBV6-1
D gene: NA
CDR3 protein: CASNTDWGLTEAFF
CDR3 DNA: TGTGCCAGCAACACGGATTGGGGGCTCACTGAAGCTTTCTTT

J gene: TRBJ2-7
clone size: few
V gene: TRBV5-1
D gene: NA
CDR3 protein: CASSLALGRSYEQYF
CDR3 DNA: TGCGCCAGCAGCTTGGCCCTGGGCAGGTCCTACGAGCAGTACTTC

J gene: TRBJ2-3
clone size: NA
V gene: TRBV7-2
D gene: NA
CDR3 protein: CASSLLGVGDTQYF
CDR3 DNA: TGTGCCAGCAGCTTATTAGGGGTCGGAGATACGCAGTATTTT

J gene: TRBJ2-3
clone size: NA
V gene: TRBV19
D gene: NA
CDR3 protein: CASSPGFVGDTQYF
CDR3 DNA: TGTGCCAGTAGCCCTGGTTTCGTTGGGGATACGCAGTATTTT

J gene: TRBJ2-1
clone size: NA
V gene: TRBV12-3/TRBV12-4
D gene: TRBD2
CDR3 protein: CASSLSGSIYEQFF
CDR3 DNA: TGTGCCAGCAGTTTGAGCGGGAGTATCTATGAGCAGTTCTTC

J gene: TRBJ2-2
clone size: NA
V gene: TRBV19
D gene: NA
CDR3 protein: CASKSEDTNTGELFF
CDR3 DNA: TGTGCCAGTAAATCCGAAGACACTAACACCGGGGAGCTGTTTTTT